This T cell receptor (beta chain) was profiled in a study of OX40 agonist ivuxolimab in advanced cancers. As for the study in general: Patients' therapy was ivuxolimab, an antibody that acts as an agonist of OX40 (CD134). A diagnosis of hepatocellular carcinoma, melanoma, renal cell or head and neck cancer was present in dose-escalation patients. Having had anti-PD-1, anti-PD-L1 or anti-CTLA-4 therapy before was allowed, and around 39% had some. Study-level points and caveats: Among the nonresponders, some also had low normalized T-cell clonal expansion.

The CDR3 contains 17 residues. Germline V gene data show CDR1 as MNHNS and CDR2 as SASEGT. V lost 2 bases and J lost 1, with 15 bases in between. This clone was counted once. What it recognizes is unknown. Clones were read by immunoSEQ multiplex PCR, and TCRdb kept only the in-frame ones, dropping some. The repertoire holds some 57,000 clones, 82% seen once, with around 0.47% in the top ten. Sequencing was performed on CD4+ or CD8+ T cells sorted from blood, taken in a trial of the OX40 agonist ivuxolimab. The rearrangement uses TRBV6-1 and TRBJ1-5; a weak D match, TRBD1 (6 bases). The source is an adult with an advanced solid tumor such as melanoma, head and neck, liver or kidney cancer. In nucleotides, the CDR3 is TGTGCCAGCAGTGAAAAGGGGCAGGGGCGAAGCAATCAGCCCCAGCATTTT. Its protein product is CASSEKGQGRSNQPQHF.